A single sample gave rise to the 2 T cell receptor beta chains below, sequenced in a study of identical twins. MiXCR, run by TCRdb on the 5' RACE reads, gives a single entry per CDR3 protein. The sample carries approximately 600,000 distinct CDR3 sequences, 9.5% to 10% recorded once. The data also belong to a second study, concerning yellow fever vaccine responses in identical twins.

The sample was PBMCs. These receptors all come from a young woman in good health.

This chain uses TRBV12-3 or TRBV12-4 with TRBJ1-1; D might be TRBD1 (5 bases). Trimming took off 1 base at V and 5 bases at J, with 11 bases between the two ends. The CDR3 totals 14 residues. The CDR3 DNA follows: TGTGCCAGCAGTTTAGACGGGGCGCGTACTGAAGCTTTCTTT. This codes for CASSLDGARTEAFF.

This chain connects TRBV5-6 to TRBJ2-1; TRBD1 might be the D (6 bases). Germline CDR1 is SGHDT and CDR2 is YYEEEE. Trimming pared 9 bases from V and 8 bases from J, leaving 21 bases between. The CDR3 runs 14 residues. The CDR3 sequence is CAMGQGLGSYEQFF. The CDR3 DNA reads as TGTGCCATGGGCCAGGGGCTAGGCAGCTATGAGCAGTTCTTC.